What follows are 5 T cell receptor beta chains derived from one specimen sequenced in a study of regulatory T cells in long-lasting Graves disease. Time point defined: persistent/refractory GD, antithyroid drugs over 5 years with positive TRAb. PBMC-extracted RNA yielded the TCR library. To make TCR beta libraries, researchers used iRepertoire HTBI primers and Arm-PCR of CDR3 regions. TCRdb reanalysed the multiplex PCR reads using MiXCR and keeps one entry per CDR3 protein. The sample lists fewer than 400,000 distinct CDR3 sequences, around 20% occurring once. Material: peripheral blood mononuclear cells (PBMCs), obtained when the disease was refractory, from a patient treated with antithyroid drugs. These receptors were obtained from a female donor with Graves disease.

This clonotype was seen more than once but under ten times. The rearrangement joins TRBV19 to TRBJ2-5; tentatively, D is TRBD2 (5 bases). V gave up 3 bases and J gave up 2 bases, with 10 bases separating them. The germline CDR1 and CDR2 sequences are LNHDA and SQIVND (reference sequence). The CDR3 is made up of 14 amino acids. CDR3 nucleotide sequence: TGTGCCAGTAGTATGATGGGGAGTCAAGAGACCCAGTACTTC. Translated: CASSMMGSQETQYF.

V gene TRBV6-1 combines with J gene TRBJ2-3; 13 bases match TRBD2. The CDR3 runs 18 residues. The V and J ends lost 6 bases and 2 bases, in that order; junction bases with no gene match: 11. Germline CDR1 is MNHNS and CDR2 is SASEGT. CDR3 protein: CASSPSPGLAGFTDTQYF. The CDR3 DNA reads as TGTGCCAGCAGCCCCTCGCCGGGACTAGCGGGATTCACAGATACGCAGTATTTT.

This clonotype was recorded many times. The chain employs TRBV7-9 and TRBJ1-1; no firm D call. Germline V lookup: CDR1 SEHNR, CDR2 FQNEAQ (reference sequence). V was trimmed by 5 bases and J by 0 bases, leaving 16 bases between them. The CDR3 covers 16 residues. The CDR3 nucleotides are TGTGCCAGCAGCCAAGGACCGACGACTATGAACACTGAAGCTTTCTTT. It specifies CASSQGPTTMNTEAFF.

This clonotype turned up a few times. This chain connects TRBV6-1 to TRBJ1-1; a possible D gene is TRBD1 (5 bases). Trimming shortened V by 7 bases and J by 5 bases, and 11 bases separated the two germline ends. CDR3 length equals 12 residues. Per the germline V gene, CDR1 is MNHNS and CDR2 is SASEGT. This CDR3 is CASKGRGTEAFF. For the CDR3, the DNA is TGTGCCAGCAAGGGACGGGGAACTGAAGCTTTCTTT.

This clonotype appeared a few times. The chain employs TRBV27 and TRBJ1-1; D uncertain. The CDR3 is 14 amino acids. CDR1 and CDR2 (germline): MNHEY, SMNVEV (reference sequence). Trimming stripped 2 bases from V and 4 bases from J, with 11 bases between. Here the CDR3 DNA reads TGTGCCAGCAGTTTAAGATCCACTTCCACTGAAGCTTTCTTT. Its translation: CASSLRSTSTEAFF.